These 26 T cell receptor beta chains originate from one sample sequenced in a study of cytomegalovirus exposure and HLA in healthy donors. The PCR was carried out with 60 Vbeta primers and 13 Jbeta primers. The data were produced by immunoSEQ multiplex PCR, yet TCRdb's version contains in-frame clones alone and is incomplete. The sample has approximately 30,000 clones; 65% are singletons. Sequencing input: PBMCs. These receptors all stem from a man aged 45-65 years in good health and CMV-seropositive.

This sequence joins TRBV6-1 and TRBJ1-5, with 8 nucleotides matching TRBD1. Germline V gives CDR1 MNHNS, CDR2 SASEGT. There are 14 residues in the CDR3. The J segment lost 7 bases and the V segment lost 4 bases, leaving 6 bases of the junction unmatched. This chain's CDR3 is CASSGLQGGQPQHF. The CDR3 DNA is TGTGCCAGCAGTGGCCTACAGGGGGGACAGCCCCAGCATTTT.

This chain links TRBV6-5 with TRBJ1-2, with D hard to call. CDR3 length: 15 amino acids. Trimming removed 6 bases from V and 6 bases from J, with 20 bases in between. CDR1 and CDR2 from the germline V gene are MNHEY and SVGAGI. CDR3 loop: CASRSGAVKGDGYTF. The DNA for the CDR3 is TGTGCCAGCAGAAGCGGAGCGGTAAAGGGAGATGGCTACACCTTC.

The chain is built from TRBV5-1 and TRBJ1-1; TRBD1 matches 8 bases. The ends lost 4 bases at V and 10 bases at J; junction bases unmatched: 15. CDR1 and CDR2 (germline): SGHRS, YFSETQ. This CDR3 is 15 amino acids long. This chain's CDR3 is CASSPQGQASSIAFF. DNA of the CDR3: TGCGCCAGCAGCCCGCAGGGACAGGCGTCTAGTATAGCTTTCTTT.

V usage is TRBV5-1 and J usage is TRBJ1-1; D unresolved. CDR3 length: 16 amino acids. Trimming took 4 bases from V and 0 from J, leaving 16 bases between them. Per the germline V gene, CDR1 is SGHRS and CDR2 is YFSETQ. This CDR3 is CASSLGIPAMNTEAFF. The DNA of the CDR3 is TGCGCCAGCAGCCTCGGGATTCCAGCCATGAACACTGAAGCTTTCTTT.

The V gene is TRBV5-1, the J gene TRBJ2-7, with D unclear. The V gene's germline CDR1 is SGHRS and CDR2 YFSETQ. The CDR3 is 13 residues long. V was clipped by 2 bases and J by 0 bases, with 6 bases between them. CDR3 protein: CASSLSSSYEQYF. CDR3 sequence (DNA): TGCGCCAGCAGCTTATCGTCCTCCTACGAGCAGTACTTC. Filled out from reference TRBV5-1 and TRBJ2-7, the complete variable domain reads KAGVTQTPRYLIKTRGQQVTLSCSPISGHRSVSWYQQTPGQGLQFLFEYFSETQRNKGNFPGRFSGRQFSNSRSEMNVSTLELGDSALYLCASSLSSSYEQYFGPGTRLTVT.

The chain couples TRBV7-9 to TRBJ2-5; D is ambiguous. V gave up 2 bases and J gave up 2 bases, with 6 bases separating them. Germline V lookup: CDR1 SEHNR, CDR2 FQNEAQ (reference sequence). The CDR3 runs to 13 residues. CDR3: CASSLNSQETQYF. The DNA of the CDR3 is TGTGCCAGCAGCTTAAACAGTCAAGAGACCCAGTACTTC.

The V and J genes are TRBV28 and TRBJ2-1, with 10 bases identical to TRBD1. J lost 4 bases, V lost 5 bases, and 8 bases had no gene match. CDR1 is MDHEN, CDR2 SYDVKM, per germline. The CDR3 is 16 amino acids. The CDR3 DNA sequence: TGTGCCAGCAGTCCCCGGGGACAGGGGCGGTACAATGAGCAGTTCTTC. As protein: CASSPRGQGRYNEQFF.

This clone was found a few times. This sequence joins TRBV5-4 and TRBJ1-4; 8 bases fit TRBD1. CDR1 SGHNT and CDR2 YYREEE come from the germline V gene (reference sequence). The V segment lost 0 bases and the J segment 7 bases; nucleotides outside the gene matches: 2. This CDR3 has 14 amino acids. CDR3 sequence: CASSLGQGAEKLFF. CDR3 bases: TGTGCCAGCAGCTTGGGGCAGGGGGCTGAAAAACTGTTTTTT.

The chain is built from TRBV25-1 and TRBJ1-1, with D possibly TRBD1 on 5 matching bases. This CDR3 spans 14 amino acids. Looked up from germline, CDR1 is MGHDK and CDR2 is SYGVNS. Trimming stripped 1 base from V and 7 bases from J, with 13 bases between. The CDR3, as DNA: TGTGCCAGCAGTGAATCTGGGGGGATTCGTGAAGCTTTCTTT. It specifies CASSESGGIREAFF.

The chain joins TRBV5-1 to TRBJ2-1; D possibly corresponds to TRBD2 (6 bases). The CDR3 runs 13 residues. The ends were cut back, 7 bases at V and 0 bases at J, with 8 bases in the middle. The germline V gene encodes CDR1 SGHRS and CDR2 YFSETQ. The DNA of the CDR3 is TGCGCCAGCGACGGGGGCTCCTACAATGAGCAGTTCTTC. Protein product: CASDGGSYNEQFF.

There are a few counts of this clone. J is TRBJ1-1 and V is TRBV20-1; no clear D. The V gene lost 6 bases and the J gene lost 7 bases, with 3 bases spanning the gap. CDR1 DFQATT and CDR2 SNEGSKA come from the germline V gene (reference sequence). The CDR3 is 8 amino acids. In nucleotides, the CDR3 is TGCAGTGCCGGTGAAGCTTTCTTT. It specifies CSAGEAFF.

V gene TRBV6-5 combines with J gene TRBJ2-1; 7 bases are shared with TRBD1. This CDR3 has 13 residues. The ends lost 4 bases at V and 5 bases at J; junction bases unmatched: 2. The germline gives CDR1 MNHEY, CDR2 SVGAGI. In DNA form, the CDR3 reads TGTGCCAGCAGTTTCACAGGGGACAATGAGCAGTTCTTC. Its protein product is CASSFTGDNEQFF.

The V call is TRBV30, the J call TRBJ2-5; D unclear. Trimming took off 1 base at V and 0 bases at J, with 3 bases between the two ends. Germline assignment: CDR1 GTSNPN and CDR2 SVGIG (reference sequence). This CDR3 spans 12 amino acids. The CDR3 loop is CAWSAYQETQYF. CDR3 nucleotide sequence: TGTGCCTGGAGTGCGTACCAAGAGACCCAGTACTTC.

This clone has only a few counts. The chain is built from TRBV6-5 and TRBJ1-4, with TRBD1 as a possible D gene (6 bases). The CDR3 consists of 14 residues. The germline V gene has CDR1 MNHEY and CDR2 SVGAGI. V was pared by 6 bases and J by 10 bases, with 18 bases between. In nucleotides, the CDR3 is TGTGCCAGCAGCCCTGACAGGCTTTTTGGAAAACTGTTTTTT. Translating gives CASSPDRLFGKLFF.

There are a few counts of this clone. This rearrangement joins TRBV4-1 to TRBJ2-7; D not certain. CDR1 is MGHRA, CDR2 YSYEKL, per germline. V was shortened by 4 bases and J by 2 bases, with 9 bases between the two germline ends. The CDR3 covers 13 residues. The CDR3 sequence: CASSRTSTYEQYF. As DNA, the CDR3 is TGCGCCAGCAGCCGAACATCAACCTACGAGCAGTACTTC.

This clone was observed a handful of times. The chain links TRBV6-1 to TRBJ1-5; 9 nucleotides align to TRBD1. This CDR3 contains 13 residues. Germline lookup yields CDR1 MNHNS and CDR2 SASEGT. With 8 bases clipped from V and 5 bases from J, the junction kept 4 bases outside the gene matches. The DNA of the CDR3 is TGTGCCAGCTGGGGGACAGGGTATCAGCCCCAGCATTTT. Residues: CASWGTGYQPQHF.

V is TRBV4-1 and J is TRBJ1-5, with D maybe TRBD1 (6 bases). Germline CDR1 MGHRA, CDR2 YSYEKL. This CDR3 is 18 amino acids long. With 5 bases removed from V and 5 bases from J, the gap between germline ends came to 25 bases. The CDR3 DNA is TGCGCCAGCAGCTATCTAATGTCCTCAGGGGTTAGGCATCAGCCCCAGCATTTT. It specifies CASSYLMSSGVRHQPQHF.

This chain uses TRBV9 with TRBJ2-7; no reliable D call. V lost 3 bases, J lost 0 bases, and 10 bases lay in between. The CDR3 has 14 amino acids. Germline-derived CDR1 and CDR2 are SGDLS and YYNGEE. The CDR3 DNA reads TGTGCCAGCAGCGAGTTTGCGCTCTCCTACGAGCAGTACTTC. It is translated as CASSEFALSYEQYF.

This clone was seen a few times. The chain combines TRBV2 with TRBJ1-5; D is undetermined. V was cut by 4 bases and J by 2 bases, with 9 bases left in between. Germline CDR1 and CDR2: SNHLY and FYNNEI. The CDR3 spans 14 residues. CDR3: CASSVLLGNQPQHF. CDR3 bases: TGTGCCAGCAGTGTACTTCTAGGCAATCAGCCCCAGCATTTT.

The sample holds a few counts of this clone. V and J are TRBV5-5 and TRBJ1-5, with TRBD1 matching over 9 bases. This CDR3 is built from 16 residues. Germline V gives CDR1 SGHKS, CDR2 YYEKEE (reference sequence). Trimming removed 2 bases from V and 1 base from J; junction bases left unmatched: 4. CDR3 in DNA: TGTGCCAGCAGCTTCGGGACAGGGAGGAGCAATCAGCCCCAGCATTTT. It specifies CASSFGTGRSNQPQHF.

V is TRBV2 and J is TRBJ1-2; 9 bases align to TRBD1. V gave up 6 bases and J gave up 8 bases; unmatched junction bases: 7. The germline gives CDR1 SNHLY, CDR2 FYNNEI. The CDR3 is 13 residues long. In DNA, the CDR3 is TGTGCCAGCAGGCGCGAGACAGGGGGAGGCTACACCTTC. As protein: CASRRETGGGYTF. The variable domain in full, with the rest retrieved from reference TRBV2 and TRBJ1-2, is EPEVTQTPSHQVTQMGQEVILRCVPISNHLYFYWYRQILGQKVEFLVSFYNNEISEKSEIFDDQFSVERPDGSNFTLKIRSTKLEDSAMYFCASRRETGGGYTFGSGTRLTVV.

The chain recombines TRBV5-1 with TRBJ2-5, with a weak D call TRBD2 (5 bases). In germline, CDR1 is SGHRS, CDR2 YFSETQ. This CDR3 is 12 amino acids long. V lost 4 bases and J lost 2, with 6 bases in between. CDR3 nucleotide sequence: TGCGCCAGCAGCCGGGGTCAAGAGACCCAGTACTTC. It encodes CASSRGQETQYF. Full variable domain (remainder filled in from reference TRBV5-1 and TRBJ2-5): KAGVTQTPRYLIKTRGQQVTLSCSPISGHRSVSWYQQTPGQGLQFLFEYFSETQRNKGNFPGRFSGRQFSNSRSEMNVSTLELGDSALYLCASSRGQETQYFGPGTRLLVL.

The chain recombines TRBV29-1 with TRBJ2-7, with D perhaps TRBD1 (5 bases). The germline V and J ends were trimmed by 4 bases and 1 base, with 11 bases remaining between them. CDR1 and CDR2 (germline): SQVTM, ANQGSEA. The CDR3 spans 13 residues. The CDR3 nucleotides are TGCAGCGTTGCCCTACGGACATCCTACGAGCAGTACTTC. Residues: CSVALRTSYEQYF.

About this clone itself: The junction departs from germline at one end; a sequencing error may be responsible. The V call is TRBV5-6, the J call TRBJ2-5; D unresolved. The germline gives CDR1 SGHDT, CDR2 YYEEEE. The CDR3 covers 13 residues. The CDR3: CASSLAHGETQYF. In DNA, the CDR3 is TGTGCCAGTAGCTTGGCGCACGGAGAGACCCAGTACTTC.

The rearrangement links TRBV29-1 to TRBJ2-1; D possibly corresponds to TRBD1 (6 bases). Trimming took 2 bases from V and 5 from J, leaving 10 bases between them. There are 13 residues in the CDR3. Germline V gene data show CDR1 as SQVTM and CDR2 as ANQGSEA. CDR3 sequence reads: CSVERDTNNEQFF. CDR3 nucleotides: TGCAGCGTTGAACGGGACACCAACAATGAGCAGTTCTTC.

The gene calls are TRBV6-1 and TRBJ2-7; D ambiguous. Germline V CDR1 and CDR2: MNHNS, SASEGT. V lost 2 bases, J lost 0 bases, and 5 bases lay in between. The CDR3 length is 13 residues. For the CDR3, the DNA is TGTGCCAGCAGTGAATATAGCTCCTACGAGCAGTACTTC. It codes for CASSEYSSYEQYF.